This T cell receptor (beta chain) was sequenced for a study of T cells in Graves' hyperthyroidism and ophthalmopathy. RNA transcripts gave rise to amplified TCR beta CDR3 regions. HTBI primers were employed in a first-round RT-PCR of the TCR CDR3. TCRdb re-derived calls from the multiplex PCR reads in MiXCR, one entry per CDR3 protein. The sample has about 250,000 distinct CDR3 sequences, roughly 22% seen once. This clonotype has ten or more counts. Sequences were obtained from blood. The receptor's source is a man aged 25 to 40 with Graves' ophthalmopathy.

The CDR3 protein is CASTGLAGIRETQYF. The CDR3 nucleotides read TGTGCCAGCACCGGACTAGCGGGAATTAGGGAGACCCAGTACTTC. The rearrangement links TRBV28 to TRBJ2-5; 12 nucleotides line up with TRBD2. V trimming: 7 bases; J trimming: 5 bases; junction bases outside the gene matches: 8. Germline V CDR1 and CDR2: MDHEN, SYDVKM. The CDR3 length is 15 residues.